These 29 T cell receptor beta chains share one sample of origin, sequenced in a study of blood T cells in healthy people across ages. Primed by a sample-barcoded 5' primer and a J-beta primer mix, a second PCR proceeded for roughly 6 to 12 cycles. Each CDR3 protein is one row after TCRdb ran MiXCR on the 5' RACE reads. Of 700,000 to 1,000,000 distinct CDR3 sequences listed, 44% are singletons. The material sequenced was blood. These receptors all stem from a man between 60 and 70 years old in good health.

A few counts support this clonotype. The CDR3 nucleotides are TGTGCCAGCAGTTGGCGGGAATTGACCTACGAGCAGTACTTC. This sequence encodes CASSWRELTYEQYF. The chain links TRBV6-2 or TRBV6-3 to TRBJ2-7, with D maybe TRBD2 (6 bases). Looked up from germline, CDR1 is MNHEY and CDR2 is SVGEGT. CDR3 length: 14 residues. Trimming cost V 4 bases and J 2 bases, with 12 bases left between them.

The chain recombines TRBV27 with TRBJ2-5; tentative D call: TRBD2 (6 bases). Trimming left V 5 bases short and J 11 bases short, with 18 bases between. The V gene's germline CDR1 is MNHEY and CDR2 SMNVEV (reference sequence). The CDR3 spans 13 residues. The CDR3 DNA reads as TGTGCCAGCAGTCTAATTCGGGGCCGGGAGCAGTACTTC. This sequence encodes CASSLIRGREQYF.

This clonotype turned up a few times. V usage is TRBV5-6 and J usage is TRBJ1-4; tentative D call: TRBD1 (5 bases). The length of the CDR3 is 16 residues. V was trimmed by 4 bases and J by 3 bases, leaving 16 bases between them. Germline V lookup: CDR1 SGHDT, CDR2 YYEEEE. The DNA for the CDR3 is TGTGCCAGCAGCCGAGGGACCCGGACGTCTAATGAAAAACTGTTTTTT. Translating it yields CASSRGTRTSNEKLFF.

In the case of this clonotype: At one end, the junction sequence differs from germline, possibly due to a read error. The chain couples TRBV6-6 to TRBJ2-1; D ambiguous. In germline, CDR1 is MNHNY, CDR2 SVGAGI (reference sequence). CDR3 size: 12 residues. CDR3 sequence reads: CASHGPYNQQFF. The DNA of the CDR3 is TGTGCCAGCCACGGGCCTTACAATCAGCAGTTCTTC.

This clonotype turned up a few times. The CDR3 protein is CASSPRNSPPYNEQFF. CDR3 bases: TGTGCCAGCAGCCCCAGAAACTCTCCACCCTACAATGAGCAGTTCTTC. The chain has TRBV7-9 and TRBJ2-1; D not resolved. V was trimmed by 5 bases and J by 2 bases, leaving 16 bases between them. The CDR3 loop spans 16 amino acids. Germline V lookup: CDR1 SEHNR, CDR2 FQNEAQ (reference sequence).

The gene calls are TRBV12-3 or TRBV12-4 and TRBJ2-7; TRBD1 agrees at 8 bases. V trimming: 6 bases; J trimming: 1 base; junction bases outside the gene matches: 5. The CDR3 sequence is 14 residues long. The CDR3 protein is CASSKDRASYEQYF. The CDR3 region has the DNA TGTGCCAGCAGCAAGGACAGGGCTTCCTACGAGCAGTACTTC.

The sample holds many counts of this clonotype. The chain carries TRBV5-1 and TRBJ2-7, with D possibly matching TRBD1 (6 bases). Germline V lookup: CDR1 SGHRS, CDR2 YFSETQ. CDR3 length: 15 amino acids. V lost 0 bases to trimming and J lost 0 bases, with 10 bases between them. CDR3 protein: CASSLATGSSYEQYF. In DNA, the CDR3 is TGCGCCAGCAGCTTGGCCACAGGGAGCTCCTACGAGCAGTACTTC.

V is TRBV21-1 and J is TRBJ1-5; no check of the table's D call, TRBD1, against the DNA was made. TRBV21-1 is reported as a pseudogene. There are 14 residues in the CDR3. This CDR3 reads CARGTDRDNQPQHF. In DNA, the CDR3 is TGTGCCAGAGGGACAGATCGGGACAATCAGCCCCAGCATTTT.

J is TRBJ1-2 and V is TRBV30, with D unresolved. CDR1 is GTSNPN and CDR2 is SVGIG in the germline V gene (reference sequence). This CDR3 is built from 15 residues. V lost 0 bases, J lost 4 bases, and 15 bases lay in between. CDR3 sequence: CAWSVSSLQVYGYTF. CDR3 sequence (DNA): TGTGCCTGGAGTGTATCCTCCCTTCAGGTCTATGGCTACACCTTC. Full variable domain (outside the CDR3, taken from reference TRBV30 and TRBJ1-2): SQTIHQWPATLVQPVGSPLSLECTVEGTSNPNLYWYRQAAGRGLQLLFYSVGIGQISSEVPQNLSASRPQDRQFILSSKKLLLSDSGFYLCAWSVSSLQVYGYTFGSGTRLTVV.

Turning to this clonotype: Sequence at one end of the junction differs from germline and may be a read error. The J gene is TRBJ1-2, the V gene TRBV7-6; 7 nucleotides match TRBD1. The CDR3 spans 15 residues. Germline V gives CDR1 SGHVS, CDR2 FNYEAQ. The CDR3 bases are TGTGCCAACAGCTTAGAAGGGGGCCGTAACTATGGCTACACCTTC. It translates to CANSLEGGRNYGYTF.

The chain joins TRBV4-3 to TRBJ2-7; TRBD2 matches 7 bases. The ends lost 0 bases at V and 0 bases at J; junction bases unmatched: 5. The CDR3 has 16 residues. Germline V CDR1 and CDR2: LGHNA, YSLEER. The CDR3 bases are TGCGCCAGCAGCCAAGATCGGTGCGGGAGCTCCTACGAGCAGTACTTC. Residues: CASSQDRCGSSYEQYF.

This chain uses TRBV7-9 with TRBJ2-5; TRBD1 aligns across 7 bases. V gave up 1 base and J gave up 1 base; unmatched junction bases: 6. The CDR3 is 16 amino acids. The V gene's germline CDR1 is SEHNR and CDR2 FQNEAQ (reference sequence). DNA of the CDR3: TGTGCCAGCAGCTTAGACACAGGGGTCTCCCAAGAGACCCAGTACTTC. Encoded protein: CASSLDTGVSQETQYF.

This clonotype came up a few times. This sequence may be a read error, since a much larger clone differs from it by one base. V is TRBV27 and J is TRBJ2-1, with a weak D call TRBD2 (6 bases). The assigned J gene may be wrong: the sequence end matches TRBJ2-7 better. This CDR3 is 16 amino acids long. Germline assignment: CDR1 MNHEY and CDR2 SMNVEV (reference sequence). The DNA for the CDR3 is TGTGCCAGCAGTTTGGAGGGCCACAGCTCCTACAATGAGCAGTACTTC. Translation gives CASSLEGHSSYNEQYF.

This clonotype was seen only a few times. The J gene is TRBJ2-7, the V gene TRBV7-2; D is unresolved. The CDR3 consists of 15 residues. Germline loops: CDR1 SGHTA, CDR2 FQGNSA. V dropped 2 bases and J dropped 3 bases, with 14 bases sitting between them. CDR3 sequence reads: CASSLRLLNVYEQYF. The CDR3 DNA sequence: TGTGCCAGCAGCTTAAGATTGTTGAACGTCTACGAGCAGTACTTC.

V and J are TRBV10-2 and TRBJ1-2; 10 nucleotides match TRBD1. V gave up 3 bases and J gave up 7 bases; unmatched junction bases: 5. The CDR3 consists of 14 residues. The germline CDR1 and CDR2 sequences are WSHSY and SAAADI. CDR3 in amino acids: CASSEGDRGGGYTF. As DNA, the CDR3 is TGCGCCAGCAGTGAAGGGGACAGGGGCGGTGGCTACACCTTC.

This clonotype was found a few times. CDR3 nucleotide sequence: TGTGCCAGCAGTAGATCAGGGGCAAGCAATCAGCCCCAGCATTTT. Amino acids: CASSRSGASNQPQHF. The chain has TRBV27 and TRBJ1-5; the D gene is possibly TRBD1 (6 bases). Germline CDR1 is MNHEY and CDR2 is SMNVEV (reference sequence). CDR3 length: 15 amino acids. The V end was cut by 5 bases, the J end by 1 base, with 12 bases between.

The V and J genes are TRBV10-2 and TRBJ1-1, with TRBD1 as a possible D gene (5 bases). Germline V lookup: CDR1 WSHSY, CDR2 SAAADI. The ends were cut back, 6 bases at V and 4 bases at J, with 12 bases in the middle. The CDR3 spans 13 residues. The DNA of the CDR3 is TGCGCCAGCAGGGTAGGGGCGGGCACTGAAGCTTTCTTT. Its protein is CASRVGAGTEAFF.

The V and J genes are TRBV7-6 and TRBJ2-7; D is unclear. CDR3 length: 14 amino acids. Germline CDR1 SGHVS, CDR2 FNYEAQ. The V end was cut by 2 bases, the J end by 3 bases, with 11 bases between. The CDR3 spells CASSLRFSVYEQYF. CDR3 DNA: TGTGCCAGCAGCTTAAGGTTCTCGGTCTACGAGCAGTACTTC.

This chain joins TRBV30 and TRBJ1-2, with D tentatively TRBD1 (5 bases). Trimming shortened V by 2 bases and J by 8 bases, and 15 bases separated the two germline ends. Germline CDR1 GTSNPN, CDR2 SVGIG (reference sequence). The CDR3 runs 13 residues. For the CDR3, the DNA is TGTGCCTGGAGTATCGGGGGTCCTAAAGGCTACACCTTC. It encodes CAWSIGGPKGYTF.

This clonotype showed up just a few times. V gene TRBV6-1 combines with J gene TRBJ1-6; D gene ambiguous. This CDR3 has 11 residues. CDR1 and CDR2 from the germline V gene are MNHNS and SASEGT. With 3 bases removed from V and 11 bases from J, the gap between germline ends came to 5 bases. CDR3 DNA: TGTGCCAGCAGTGATATTACACCCCTCCACTTT. Translated, it gives CASSDITPLHF.

This clonotype was recorded many times. J is TRBJ1-5 and V is TRBV7-8, with 8 bases identical to TRBD1. This CDR3 region has 15 residues. Germline trimming cut 3 bases from V and 4 bases from J; bases unmatched to any gene: 5. Germline V gene lookup returns CDR1 SGHVS and CDR2 FQNEAQ. In DNA form, the CDR3 reads TGTGCCAGCAGCTTCCAAGGGACAGGAAATCAGCCCCAGCATTTT. This encodes CASSFQGTGNQPQHF.

This sequence joins TRBV5-6 and TRBJ1-2, with 8 bases aligning to TRBD1. There are 13 residues in the CDR3. Germline-derived CDR1 and CDR2 are SGHDT and YYEEEE. J lost 4 bases, V lost 4 bases, and 3 bases had no gene match. The CDR3 here is CASSAQGAYGYTF. DNA for the CDR3: TGTGCCAGCAGCGCGCAGGGGGCCTATGGCTACACCTTC.

This chain links TRBV19 with TRBJ2-2; maybe TRBD2 (5 bases). This CDR3 spans 15 amino acids. The germline V and J ends were trimmed by 5 bases and 4 bases, with 14 bases remaining between them. Germline CDR1 is LNHDA and CDR2 is SQIVND (reference sequence). The CDR3 protein is CASSAGPGSTGELFF. In DNA form, the CDR3 reads TGTGCCAGTAGTGCCGGGCCGGGGTCCACCGGGGAGCTGTTTTTT.

V usage is TRBV10-3 and J usage is TRBJ2-7; TRBD2 matches at 8 bases. The V gene end was trimmed by 8 bases and the J gene end by 3 bases; junction bases not matched to a gene: 9. The germline V gene has CDR1 ENHRY and CDR2 SYGVKD. The CDR3 length is 14 residues. CDR3 sequence: CAISAGASRYEQYF. DNA for the CDR3: TGTGCCATCTCAGCGGGGGCCTCCCGCTACGAGCAGTACTTC.

This clonotype was counted between two and nine times. This chain connects TRBV7-9 to TRBJ2-7; D perhaps matches TRBD1 (6 bases). This CDR3 is 13 amino acids long. The ends were cut back, 5 bases at V and 4 bases at J, with 12 bases in the middle. Germline V gene sequence: CDR1 SEHNR, CDR2 FQNEAQ (reference sequence). In DNA form, the CDR3 reads TGTGCCAGCAGCCATGGACAGTTTTACGAGCAGTACTTC. As protein: CASSHGQFYEQYF.

This clonotype has more than one count but fewer than ten. A read error may explain this, as a much larger clone is one base away. This chain links TRBV29-1 with TRBJ2-7; D is possibly TRBD2 (5 bases). Germline V lookup: CDR1 SQVTM, CDR2 ANQGSEA. CDR3 length: 11 residues. CDR3 in amino acids: CSVADGYKQYF. The CDR3 DNA reads as TGCAGCGTAGCGGACGGCTACAAGCAGTACTTC.

Concerning this clonotype itself: A much more abundant neighbour one base away suggests this may be a read error. This rearrangement joins TRBV27 to TRBJ1-2; D is uncertain. The CDR3 loop spans 17 amino acids. Per the germline V gene, CDR1 is MNHEY and CDR2 is SMNVEV (reference sequence). The CDR3 here is CASRRGTKEGSNCGYTF. CDR3 in DNA: TGTGCCAGCAGACGAGGAACGAAGGAAGGCTCGAACTGTGGCTACACCTTC.

This clonotype was counted between two and nine times. This chain connects TRBV5-1 to TRBJ2-5, with D uncertain. Germline CDR1 and CDR2: SGHRS and YFSETQ. CDR3 length equals 15 residues. V was clipped by 4 bases and J by 1 base, with 14 bases between them. The CDR3 spells CASSPGWGSQETQYF. In nucleotides, the CDR3 is TGCGCCAGCAGCCCTGGTTGGGGAAGCCAAGAGACCCAGTACTTC.

This clonotype was detected many times. The genes are TRBV7-9 and TRBJ1-5; a possible D gene is TRBD1 (6 bases). The V and J ends lost 1 base and 3 bases respectively, with 10 bases between them. The germline V gene has CDR1 SEHNR and CDR2 FQNEAQ (reference sequence). This CDR3 spans 15 amino acids. The CDR3 nucleotides read TGTGCCAGCAGCTTAGAGGGGGGTATCAATCAGCCCCAGCATTTT. The encoded protein is CASSLEGGINQPQHF.